This T cell receptor beta chain appears in the sequencing data of a study of blood T cell repertoires in COVID-19 (dated by TCRdb to 2018 to 2021). General notes on the study: Samples covering the acute and convalescent phases of COVID-19 were provided by collaborators in the United States, Italy and Spain. The dataset comprised deeply sampled blood TCRbeta repertoires from subjects exposed to, actively infected with, or recovered from COVID-19. The samples were drawn from two sources: the first 160 participants of the ongoing ImmuneRACE study, and 1,200 or so subjects contributed by 6 global collaborators. The sample metadata nearly always contained a de-identified subject ID, COVID-19 status, age in years and sex. Where available, HLA class I and class II types were taken from metadata supplied by the sample provider and were not determined by assay-based typing. The prospective study material was composed of cDNA or gDNA derived from T cells, B-cell-depleted T cells, or PBMCs. A freely available public database, intended as a resource for researchers studying the immune response to SARS-CoV-2, is where the repertoires were released.

What the research found in general, with its limitations: The quantity of clinical and demographic metadata differed by source and by participant and was supplied without curation.

Another Seattle source contributed samples from volunteer blood donors who had recovered from COVID-19. The collaborating institutions used their own protocols to collect whole blood in K2EDTA tubes. For TCRbeta analysis, collaborator samples were shipped as frozen whole blood, as isolated PBMCs, or as DNA extracted from either sample type. TCRbeta CDR3 regions were amplified from genomic DNA by means of the immunoSEQ Assay, a bias-controlled multiplex PCR. As for the original processing: The number of nucleated cells in each sample was estimated by amplification of reference gene primers within the assay. Sequence reads were collapsed and filtered to measure the absolute abundance of every unique TCRbeta CDR3 rearrangement. Productive Simpson clonality was computed per sample as the square root of Simpson's diversity index over productive rearrangements. TCRdb provides this immuneACCESS table in a form limited to in-frame rearrangements. Some clones are lacking; in checked studies, under half of them reflect an unresolved V gene, and why the rest are absent is not known. That table is the source of V, J and clone size, and D and trimming were worked out from the DNA. The sample table shows 220,000 or so clones, and approximately 88% are seen once. The ten largest clonotypes hold 5.5% to 6.5% of the sample.

Points on this clone: Its binding antigen is unknown. No quality values exist for individual bases; no much larger clone is one base distant.

Sequenced input: peripheral blood. The receptor comes from a man aged 60 to 75 who had recovered from COVID-19.

The encoded CDR3 is CASLRWQGRLEMNTEAFF. The bases are TGTGCCAGCCTCAGGTGGCAGGGCCGTCTAGAGATGAACACTGAAGCTTTCTTT. This receptor chain uses TRBV7-9 and TRBJ1-1; perhaps TRBD1 is the D gene, with 5 bases matching. CDR1 is given as SEHNR and CDR2 as FQNEAQ, both from the germline V gene (reference sequence). V drops 8 bases and J drops 0 bases, leaving 25 bases in between. Spanning cysteine to phenylalanine, the CDR3 consists of 18 amino acids. Of the read, only the CDR3 DNA is kept; its 54 bases are in frame from base 1. Full variable domain (CDR3 extended with the reference TRBV7-9 and TRBJ1-1 proteins): DTGVSQNPRHKITKRGQNVTFRCDPISEHNRLYWYRQTLGQGPEFLTYFQNEAQLEKSRLLSDRFSAERPKGSFSTLEIQRTEQGDSAMYLCASLRWQGRLEMNTEAFFGQGTRLTVV.